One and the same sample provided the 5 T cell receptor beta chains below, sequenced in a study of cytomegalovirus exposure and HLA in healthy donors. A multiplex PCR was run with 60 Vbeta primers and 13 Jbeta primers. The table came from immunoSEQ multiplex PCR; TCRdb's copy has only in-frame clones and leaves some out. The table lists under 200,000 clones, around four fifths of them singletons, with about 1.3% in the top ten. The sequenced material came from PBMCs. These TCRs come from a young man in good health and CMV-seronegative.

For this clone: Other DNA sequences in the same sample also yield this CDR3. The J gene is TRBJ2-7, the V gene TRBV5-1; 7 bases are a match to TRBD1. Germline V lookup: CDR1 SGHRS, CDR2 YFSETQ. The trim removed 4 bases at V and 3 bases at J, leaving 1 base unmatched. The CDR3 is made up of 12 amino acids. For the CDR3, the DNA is TGCGCCAGCAGCAGGGACAGCTACGAGCAGTACTTC. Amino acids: CASSRDSYEQYF.

The CDR3 sequence is CASSHSATGEYEQYF. For the CDR3, the DNA is TGCGCCAGCAGCCACTCTGCGACAGGGGAATACGAGCAGTACTTC. This chain links TRBV4-3 with TRBJ2-7, with TRBD1 matching over 8 bases. V trimming: 3 bases; J trimming: 4 bases; junction bases outside the gene matches: 8. Germline lookup yields CDR1 LGHNA and CDR2 YSLEER. The CDR3 extends over 15 amino acids.

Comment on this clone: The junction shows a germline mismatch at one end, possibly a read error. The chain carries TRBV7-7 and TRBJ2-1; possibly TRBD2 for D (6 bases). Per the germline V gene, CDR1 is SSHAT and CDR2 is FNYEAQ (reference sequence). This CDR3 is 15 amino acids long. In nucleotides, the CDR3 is TGTGCTAGCAGCTTAGCGGCGGGACTCTTGAATGAGCAGTTCTTC. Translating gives CASSLAAGLLNEQFF.

The CDR3 region is CASSELAGTGGTEAFF. In nucleotides, the CDR3 is TGCGCCAGCAGTGAATTGGCCGGGACAGGAGGGACTGAAGCTTTCTTT. The chain has TRBV10-1 and TRBJ1-1, with TRBD1 matching 8 bases. From germline, CDR1 is WNHNN and CDR2 SYGVQD (reference sequence). This CDR3 comprises 16 residues. Trimming took 3 bases from V and 5 from J; bases not matched to a gene: 11.

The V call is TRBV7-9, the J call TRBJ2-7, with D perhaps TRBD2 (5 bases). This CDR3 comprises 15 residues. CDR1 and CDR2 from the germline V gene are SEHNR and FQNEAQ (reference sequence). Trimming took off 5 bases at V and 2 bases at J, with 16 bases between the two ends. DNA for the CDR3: TGTGCCAGCAGCGAGACACGGGGTGGGACCTACGAGCAGTACTTC. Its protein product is CASSETRGGTYEQYF.